What follows are 29 T cell receptor beta chains derived from one specimen sequenced in a study of blood T cell repertoires in COVID-19. TCRdb's table, derived via immunoSEQ multiplex PCR, lists solely in-frame clones and lacks some. The sample includes more than 90,000 clones, about nine tenths seen only once; the top ten take 7.5% to 9%. Source material: peripheral blood. The receptors shown here come from an older man who had recovered from COVID-19.

The chain has TRBV6-5 and TRBJ2-1; 8 nucleotides align to TRBD1. The CDR3 is made up of 15 amino acids. The V gene end was trimmed by 6 bases and the J gene end by 5 bases; junction bases not matched to a gene: 9. Germline CDR1 reads MNHEY; CDR2 reads SVGAGI. The CDR3 sequence: CASRGQGGSNNEQFF. CDR3 coding DNA: TGTGCCAGCAGAGGACAGGGTGGTTCGAACAATGAGCAGTTCTTC.

CDR3 sequence: CASSPQSGGIGEAFF. The CDR3 DNA reads as TGTGCCAGCAGCCCCCAATCAGGGGGAATAGGGGAAGCTTTCTTT. The chain combines TRBV9 with TRBJ1-1, with TRBD1 matching over 7 bases. This CDR3 contains 15 residues. V was clipped by 4 bases and J by 8 bases; unmatched bases: 14. The V gene's germline CDR1 is SGDLS and CDR2 YYNGEE.

CDR3 bases: TGCGCCAGCAGCCATTATAGCGAGACAGATACGCAGTATTTT. Translation gives CASSHYSETDTQYF. The genes are TRBV4-1 and TRBJ2-3; D is perhaps TRBD2 (5 bases). Germline CDR1 is MGHRA and CDR2 is YSYEKL. The CDR3 consists of 14 residues. V shed 3 bases and J shed 3 bases, with 10 bases lying between them.

The V gene is TRBV10-1, the J gene TRBJ2-1, with a possible D match to TRBD1 (6 bases). Germline V gene data show CDR1 as WNHNN and CDR2 as SYGVQD (reference sequence). The CDR3 loop spans 13 amino acids. The ends were cut back, 0 bases at V and 9 bases at J, with 9 bases in the middle. The DNA for the CDR3 is TGCGCCAGCAGTGAGTCTGGGGGCGGTGAGCAGTTCTTC. Protein: CASSESGGGEQFF.

The chain is built from TRBV4-1 and TRBJ2-3; D remains ambiguous. CDR3 size: 14 residues. Trimming stripped 0 bases from V and 3 bases from J, with 7 bases between. Germline-derived CDR1 and CDR2 are MGHRA and YSYEKL. The CDR3, as DNA: TGCGCCAGCAGCCAAGAAATGAGAACAGATACGCAGTATTTT. Translated: CASSQEMRTDTQYF.

The chain uses TRBV11-1 and TRBJ1-3; maybe TRBD1 (5 bases). This CDR3 comprises 15 residues. Germline V CDR1 and CDR2: SGHAT, FQDESV (reference sequence). The V end lost 5 bases, the J end lost 3 bases, and 14 bases lay between the germline ends. CDR3 nucleotide sequence: TGTGCCAGCAGCCATACCAGGGAGGTTGGAAACACCATATATTTT. Translation gives CASSHTREVGNTIYF. The whole variable domain, remainder taken from reference TRBV11-1 and TRBJ1-3, is EAEVAQSPRYKITEKSQAVAFWCDPISGHATLYWYRQILGQGPELLVQFQDESVVDDSQLPKDRFSAERLKGVDSTLKIQPAELGDSAMYLCASSHTREVGNTIYFGEGSWLTVV.

V gene TRBV7-9 combines with J gene TRBJ2-2; D remains unclear. The CDR3 is 13 residues long. CDR1 and CDR2 (germline): SEHNR, FQNEAQ (reference sequence). V shed 5 bases and J shed 4 bases, with 8 bases lying between them. CDR3 sequence: CASSLITTGELFF. DNA of the CDR3: TGTGCCAGCAGCCTAATTACCACCGGGGAGCTGTTTTTT.

The chain combines TRBV28 with TRBJ1-1; TRBD1 is a possible D gene (6 bases). The ends were cut back, 2 bases at V and 6 bases at J, with 25 bases in the middle. This CDR3 is 18 amino acids long. CDR1 and CDR2 (germline): MDHEN, SYDVKM. The CDR3 DNA sequence: TGTGCCAGCAGTTTAACAGGGCGGGGGCGCAGGAGAGGTCCTGAAGCTTTCTTT. Protein sequence: CASSLTGRGRRRGPEAFF.

The chain links TRBV10-3 to TRBJ2-3; tentatively, D is TRBD2 (5 bases). This CDR3 contains 13 residues. Germline V gene lookup returns CDR1 ENHRY and CDR2 SYGVKD. V lost 6 bases to trimming and J lost 1 base, with 8 bases between them. CDR3 amino acids: CAISGVGTDTQYF. The CDR3 DNA is TGTGCCATCAGCGGGGTGGGCACAGATACGCAGTATTTT.

CDR3 residues: CASSRLGQGRGELFF. Written as DNA, the CDR3 is TGTGCCAGTAGCCGCCTCGGACAGGGTCGCGGGGAGCTGTTTTTT. V and J are TRBV19 and TRBJ2-2, with TRBD1 matching 8 bases. Germline values: CDR1 LNHDA, CDR2 SQIVND (reference sequence). The CDR3 sequence is 15 residues long. Unmatched junction bases numbered 10, after V lost 6 bases and J lost 7 bases.

The chain combines TRBV5-6 with TRBJ1-1; the match to TRBD1 covers 7 bases. In germline, CDR1 is SGHDT, CDR2 YYEEEE. The CDR3 contains 13 residues. The J segment lost 6 bases and the V segment lost 9 bases, leaving 11 bases of the junction unmatched. The CDR3 region has the DNA TGTGCCACCCAACAGGGGTTTTTGGCTGAAGCTTTCTTT. Translated: CATQQGFLAEAFF.

V is TRBV10-3 and J is TRBJ1-1; D is ambiguous. This CDR3 comprises 13 residues. Germline CDR1 and CDR2: ENHRY and SYGVKD. The V end lost 4 bases, the J end lost 6 bases, and 12 bases lay between the germline ends. The CDR3 region is CAISVGVRAEAFF. The CDR3 region has the DNA TGTGCCATCAGTGTCGGGGTAAGGGCTGAAGCTTTCTTT.

In DNA form, the CDR3 reads TGTGCCTGGAGTTGGGCTAGCGGGAGGTACGAGCAGTACTTC. Translating gives CAWSWASGRYEQYF. This chain connects TRBV30 to TRBJ2-7; 11 bases align to TRBD2. Germline V gene data show CDR1 as GTSNPN and CDR2 as SVGIG (reference sequence). The CDR3 sequence is 14 residues long. V dropped 2 bases and J dropped 4; count of bases not matched to a gene: 4.

The rearrangement uses TRBV11-2 and TRBJ1-1; TRBD1 agrees at 7 bases. The CDR3 has 16 amino acids. Germline V CDR1 and CDR2: SGHAT, FQNNGV. V lost 4 bases and J lost 1; bases outside the gene matches: 9. The CDR3 bases are TGTGCCAGCAGCTGGCCCGTAGACAGGGAGAACACTGAAGCTTTCTTT. Protein product: CASSWPVDRENTEAFF.

The CDR3 DNA follows: TGCAGTGCTGGTTCGGTCGGGGAGCTGTTTTTT. Translation: CSAGSVGELFF. The chain employs TRBV20-1 and TRBJ2-2; D is unclear. V shed 5 bases and J shed 7 bases, with 8 bases lying between them. Per the germline V gene, CDR1 is DFQATT and CDR2 is SNEGSKA (reference sequence). CDR3 size: 11 residues.

The V gene is TRBV7-8, the J gene TRBJ1-2; D is perhaps TRBD1 (5 bases). The CDR3 contains 14 residues. V was pared by 5 bases and J by 3 bases, with 13 bases between. Looked up from germline, CDR1 is SGHVS and CDR2 is FQNEAQ. In DNA form, the CDR3 reads TGTGCCAGCAGCCCCGGGGGTATCTACTATGGCTACACCTTC. It yields the protein CASSPGGIYYGYTF.

This rearrangement joins TRBV5-1 to TRBJ2-3; 9 nucleotides agree with TRBD1. V gave up 5 bases and J gave up 2 bases; unmatched junction bases: 3. CDR3 length: 14 residues. Germline lookup yields CDR1 SGHRS and CDR2 YFSETQ. CDR3 region: CASSGQGFTDTQYF. In DNA form, the CDR3 reads TGCGCCAGCAGTGGACAGGGGTTCACAGATACGCAGTATTTT.

The V gene is TRBV18, the J gene TRBJ1-2, with 9 bases lining up with TRBD1. The CDR3 length is 17 residues. The germline CDR1 and CDR2 sequences are KGHSH and LQKENI. Trimming at V came to 1 base and at J to 2 bases, leaving 8 bases not matched to a gene. Here the CDR3 reads CASSPLLPGQGNYGYTF. The CDR3 nucleotides are TGTGCCAGCTCACCACTCCTCCCGGGACAGGGAAACTATGGCTACACCTTC.

The V gene is TRBV19, the J gene TRBJ1-2, with 8 bases identical to TRBD1. This CDR3 is built from 14 residues. CDR1 LNHDA and CDR2 SQIVND come from the germline V gene (reference sequence). The V and J ends lost 7 bases and 8 bases, in that order; junction bases with no gene match: 12. CDR3 region: CASTLMTGASGYTF. The CDR3 bases are TGTGCCAGTACTTTGATGACAGGGGCGAGCGGCTACACCTTC.

The chain is built from TRBV29-1 and TRBJ2-7, with D perhaps matching TRBD1 (8 bases). The CDR3 spans 15 residues. Between the trimmed V and J ends, which lost 7 bases and 6 bases, there was a span of 25 bases. Germline-derived CDR1 and CDR2 are SQVTM and ANQGSEA. CDR3 sequence reads: CSARGVRGLLSEQYF. The CDR3 DNA reads TGCAGCGCCCGGGGGGTCAGGGGGCTACTAAGCGAGCAGTACTTC.

CDR3 region: CASSETGLLGYTF. DNA of the CDR3: TGTGCCAGCAGCGAAACAGGGTTACTCGGCTACACCTTC. The J gene is TRBJ1-2, the V gene TRBV11-2, with D possibly being TRBD1 (6 bases). Germline V gives CDR1 SGHAT, CDR2 FQNNGV. The CDR3 is 13 amino acids. V dropped 5 bases and J dropped 8 bases, with 15 bases sitting between them.

About this clone: A single base separates this from a much larger clone, so it may be a read error. This chain links TRBV10-3 with TRBJ1-3, with a tentative D call TRBD1 (5 bases). This CDR3 is built from 14 residues. Germline V gives CDR1 ENHRY, CDR2 SYGVKD. V shed 1 base and J shed 2 bases, with 6 bases lying between them. This chain's CDR3 is CAISEWGAGNTIYF. The CDR3 DNA sequence: TGTGCCATCAGTGAGTGGGGGGCTGGAAACACCATATATTTT.

The rearrangement links TRBV13 to TRBJ2-1; 11 nucleotides line up with TRBD2. After removal of 5 bases from V and 2 bases from J, the junction contained 5 bases not matched to a gene. CDR1 and CDR2 from the germline V gene are PRHDT and FYEKMQ (reference sequence). CDR3 length: 16 residues. This chain's CDR3 is CASSLPGLAAYNEQFF. The CDR3 nucleotides are TGTGCCAGCAGCCTCCCGGGACTAGCGGCCTACAATGAGCAGTTCTTC.

The chain links TRBV7-2 to TRBJ2-2; D remains ambiguous. This CDR3 has 16 amino acids. Germline assignment: CDR1 SGHTA and CDR2 FQGNSA. Trimming removed 3 bases from V and 6 bases from J, with 17 bases in between. The CDR3 DNA is TGTGCCAGCAGCTTCGCCGGAGCCCATTATGCCGGGGAGCTGTTTTTT. Protein: CASSFAGAHYAGELFF. Using reference TRBV7-2 and TRBJ2-2 for the parts outside the CDR3, the full variable domain is GAGVSQSPSNKVTEKGKDVELRCDPISGHTALYWYRQSLGQGLEFLIYFQGNSAPDKSGLPSDRFSAERTGGSVSTLTIQRTQQEDSAVYLCASSFAGAHYAGELFFGEGSRLTVL.

The V gene is TRBV9, the J gene TRBJ2-2, with D tentatively TRBD2 (6 bases). Deletions cut 4 bases from V and 4 bases from J, with 14 bases between. The CDR3 loop spans 15 amino acids. Germline loops: CDR1 SGDLS, CDR2 YYNGEE. The CDR3 region has the DNA TGTGCCAGCAGCCCAGGCGGGGTTATCACCGGGGAGCTGTTTTTT. It yields the protein CASSPGGVITGELFF.

V usage is TRBV2 and J usage is TRBJ2-2, with 7 bases that match TRBD2. The CDR3 has 16 residues. The ends lost 7 bases at V and 4 bases at J; junction bases unmatched: 12. In germline, CDR1 is SNHLY, CDR2 FYNNEI. The CDR3 sequence is CASTPRAGAGTGELFF. CDR3 DNA: TGTGCCAGCACTCCAAGGGCGGGAGCGGGCACCGGGGAGCTGTTTTTT.

The rearrangement joins TRBV13 to TRBJ2-2; D is perhaps TRBD1 (6 bases). The V gene lost 5 bases and the J gene lost 1 base, with 11 bases spanning the gap. CDR1 is PRHDT and CDR2 is FYEKMQ in the germline V gene (reference sequence). The CDR3 length is 15 residues. This chain's CDR3 is CASSTGQWNTGELFF. CDR3 in DNA: TGTGCCAGCAGCACAGGACAGTGGAACACCGGGGAGCTGTTTTTT.

This clone was observed a single time. V is TRBV29-1 and J is TRBJ2-1, with 13 bases matching TRBD2. Germline V lookup: CDR1 SQVTM, CDR2 ANQGSEA. The CDR3 is made up of 18 amino acids. V dropped 1 base and J dropped 0; count of bases not matched to a gene: 6. The DNA of the CDR3 is TGCAGCGTTGAAGGACTAGCGGGGGGTCCGAGCTCCTACAATGAGCAGTTCTTC. This encodes CSVEGLAGGPSSYNEQFF.

This chain connects TRBV27 to TRBJ2-1, with 9 bases aligning to TRBD2. CDR3 length equals 18 residues. The ends lost 6 bases at V and 10 bases at J; junction bases unmatched: 22. Germline CDR1 is MNHEY and CDR2 is SMNVEV (reference sequence). This chain's CDR3 is CASRLTPPSSGAADEQFF. CDR3 nucleotide sequence: TGTGCCAGCAGATTAACCCCTCCGTCTAGCGGGGCCGCCGACGAGCAGTTCTTC.